The 27 T cell receptor beta chains below all came from one sample that was sequenced in a study of T cells after yellow fever vaccination. TCRdb itself ran the 5' RACE reads through MiXCR, one entry per CDR3 protein. The sample records around 120,000 distinct CDR3 sequences, about 6.8% being singletons. The specimen comprised CD4+ T cells sorted from PBMCs, sampled 35 to 50 days after the first yellow fever vaccination. The receptors derive from a man younger than 30 who received the YFV17D yellow fever vaccine.

This clonotype occurred many times. The chain is built from TRBV29-1 and TRBJ2-3; D is unclear. Trimming left V 7 bases short and J 0 bases short, with 11 bases between. The CDR3 is made up of 13 amino acids. Germline lookup yields CDR1 SQVTM and CDR2 ANQGSEA. CDR3 in amino acids: CSAILLSTDTQYF. In nucleotides, the CDR3 is TGCAGCGCGATTCTACTTAGCACAGATACGCAGTATTTT.

This clonotype has ten or more counts. V is TRBV11-2 and J is TRBJ2-2; 7 nucleotides agree with TRBD1. The germline V gene encodes CDR1 SGHAT and CDR2 FQNNGV. V shed 3 bases, J shed 8 bases, and the junction held 6 bases outside the gene matches. CDR3 length: 14 amino acids. CDR3 nucleotide sequence: TGTGCCAGCAGCTTTCTTCGACAGGGAGGGGAGCTGTTTTTT. Protein sequence: CASSFLRQGGELFF.

This clonotype was recorded at least ten times. V and J are TRBV5-1 and TRBJ2-3, with 8 positions matching TRBD2. Per the germline V gene, CDR1 is SGHRS and CDR2 is YFSETQ. With 3 bases clipped from V and 4 bases from J, the junction kept 7 bases outside the gene matches. This CDR3 has 15 residues. In DNA, the CDR3 is TGCGCCAGCAGCTCGAGGACTAGCCGGGCAGATACGCAGTATTTT. Its translation is CASSSRTSRADTQYF.

This clonotype was picked up many times. The chain combines TRBV6-1 with TRBJ2-2, with 7 bases identical to TRBD1. CDR1 is MNHNS, CDR2 SASEGT, per germline. V was clipped by 4 bases and J by 6 bases; unmatched bases: 11. CDR3 length: 16 residues. CDR3 protein: CASSVRQGMTSGELFF. CDR3 coding DNA: TGTGCCAGCAGTGTCAGACAGGGAATGACTTCCGGGGAGCTGTTTTTT.

This clonotype was observed at least ten times. The chain combines TRBV12-3 or TRBV12-4 with TRBJ2-1, with 10 bases aligning to TRBD2. CDR3 length: 12 residues. The trim removed 11 bases at V and 13 bases at J, leaving 11 bases unmatched. The CDR3 here is CAGGPAGGPQFF. DNA of the CDR3: TGTGCCGGGGGCCCAGCGGGGGGGCCCCAGTTCTTC.

This clonotype was found many times. The V gene is TRBV20-1, the J gene TRBJ2-3; 7 bases line up with TRBD2. Germline CDR1 is DFQATT and CDR2 is SNEGSKA (reference sequence). The CDR3 has 14 residues. Unmatched junction bases numbered 12, after V lost 6 bases and J lost 6 bases. This chain's CDR3 is CSAYQLGGDDTQYF. The CDR3 nucleotides read TGCAGTGCCTACCAGTTGGGGGGGGACGATACGCAGTATTTT.

This clonotype was picked up many times. The chain is built from TRBV5-1 and TRBJ2-2, with D uncertain. The CDR3 contains 12 residues. V shed 6 bases and J shed 8 bases, with 11 bases lying between them. Per the germline V gene, CDR1 is SGHRS and CDR2 is YFSETQ. The CDR3 nucleotides are TGCGCCAGCAATTTTCAATCTGGGGAGCTGTTTTTT. Translation gives CASNFQSGELFF.

This chain links TRBV24-1 with TRBJ2-5; a weak D match, TRBD2 (5 bases). V dropped 4 bases and J dropped 5 bases, with 16 bases sitting between them. CDR1 and CDR2 from the germline V gene are KGHDR and SFDVKD. The CDR3 has 15 amino acids. CDR3 coding DNA: TGTGCCACCAGTGAGCCAACACTAGAAGTGGAGACCCAGTACTTC. Translated, it gives CATSEPTLEVETQYF.

A word on this clonotype: One end of the junction fails to match germline, which may point to a read error. The chain's CDR3 is CSARDRTVKTEAFF. CDR3 bases: TGCAGTGCTAGAGATCGGACAGTGAAGACTGAAGCTTTCTTT. The chain joins TRBV20-1 to TRBJ1-1; maybe TRBD1 (6 bases). CDR1 DFQATT and CDR2 SNEGSKA come from the germline V gene (reference sequence). The length of the CDR3 is 14 residues.

This clonotype was observed at least ten times. The chain uses TRBV5-5 and TRBJ2-7; a weak D match, TRBD2 (6 bases). The CDR3 length is 18 residues. V lost 5 bases to trimming and J lost 2 bases, with 26 bases between them. CDR1 is SGHKS and CDR2 is YYEKEE in the germline V gene (reference sequence). The CDR3 coding sequence is TGTGCCAGCAGGGGACTCAACCTTGTAGGGAGTATCCCCTACGAGCAGTACGTC. It translates to CASRGLNLVGSIPYEQYV.

A remark on this clonotype: A much larger clonotype is one base distant, so this may be a read error. The conserved phenylalanine or tryptophan is not found at the CDR3 terminus, so this likely reflects a read error. This chain joins TRBV4-2 and TRBJ2-7; 10 positions match TRBD2. There are 17 residues in the CDR3. Germline CDR1 LGHNA, CDR2 YNFKEQ. V shed 0 bases, J shed 3 bases, and the junction held 8 bases outside the gene matches. Here the CDR3 DNA reads TGTGCCAGCAGCCAAGATCGGCTAGCGGGGGTGAGCTACGAGCAGTACTTA. Its protein product is CASSQDRLAGVSYEQYL.

This clonotype was counted many times. The chain is built from TRBV7-2 and TRBJ2-3, with 11 bases matching TRBD2. Germline CDR1 is SGHTA and CDR2 is FQGNSA. This CDR3 contains 19 residues. V shed 2 bases, J shed 0 bases, and the junction held 10 bases outside the gene matches. The CDR3 bases are TGTGCCAGCAGCTTAATGAGGCTAGCGGGGGGCCGGAGCACAGATACGCAGTATTTT. Translation gives CASSLMRLAGGRSTDTQYF.

The sample holds many counts of this clonotype. The chain employs TRBV7-2 and TRBJ2-3; the match to TRBD2 covers 7 bases. Trimming removed 0 bases from V and 5 bases from J; junction bases left unmatched: 2. Per the germline V gene, CDR1 is SGHTA and CDR2 is FQGNSA. CDR3 length equals 14 residues. The CDR3 DNA is TGTGCCAGCAGCTTAGCGCGGGAGCGAGATACGCAGTATTTT. Protein: CASSLARERDTQYF.

This clonotype was observed at least ten times. The V and J genes are TRBV5-4 and TRBJ2-2, with 9 bases matching TRBD1. This CDR3 is 18 amino acids long. Germline CDR1 SGHNT, CDR2 YYREEE (reference sequence). V lost 0 bases, J lost 3 bases, and 9 bases stayed unmatched. Written as DNA, the CDR3 is TGTGCCAGCAGCTTGGCCCTCACAGGGGGCAGGGACACCGGGGAGCTGTTTTTT. Translation: CASSLALTGGRDTGELFF.

This clonotype was detected a few times. V and J are TRBV6-2 or TRBV6-3 and TRBJ2-3; 9 nucleotides line up with TRBD2. The V segment lost 7 bases and the J segment 5 bases; nucleotides outside the gene matches: 7. The germline V gene has CDR1 MNHEY and CDR2 SVGEGT. The CDR3 spans 14 residues. CDR3 loop: CASTPRRGGDTQYF. Here the CDR3 DNA reads TGTGCCAGCACACCCCGGCGGGGGGGAGATACGCAGTATTTT.

This clonotype was counted between two and nine times. The chain combines TRBV5-1 with TRBJ2-2; TRBD1 might be the D (6 bases). Trimming cost V 4 bases and J 3 bases, with 19 bases left between them. CDR1 and CDR2 (germline): SGHRS, YFSETQ. This CDR3 contains 17 residues. CDR3 sequence: CASSARTGTTDTGELFF. The DNA for the CDR3 is TGCGCCAGCAGCGCCCGAACAGGGACAACTGACACCGGGGAGCTGTTTTTT. Together with reference TRBV5-1 and TRBJ2-2, the CDR3 gives the full variable domain: KAGVTQTPRYLIKTRGQQVTLSCSPISGHRSVSWYQQTPGQGLQFLFEYFSETQRNKGNFPGRFSGRQFSNSRSEMNVSTLELGDSALYLCASSARTGTTDTGELFFGEGSRLTVL.

The sample holds many counts of this clonotype. The rearrangement uses TRBV29-1 and TRBJ1-2; D perhaps matches TRBD1 (6 bases). Trimming shortened V by 3 bases and J by 1 base, and 12 bases separated the two germline ends. The germline gives CDR1 SQVTM, CDR2 ANQGSEA. The CDR3 sequence is 14 residues long. The CDR3 DNA reads TGCAGCGTTGACTCAGGGGCACTTAACTATGGCTACACCTTC. Translation gives CSVDSGALNYGYTF.

This clonotype was counted many times. The genes are TRBV11-2 and TRBJ1-1; TRBD1 agrees at 7 bases. Unmatched junction bases numbered 8, after V lost 0 bases and J lost 4 bases. CDR1 and CDR2 (germline): SGHAT, FQNNGV. This CDR3 is 16 amino acids long. The CDR3 nucleotides read TGTGCCAGCAGCTTAGATCCGACAGGGAAGGCCACTGAAGCTTTCTTT. Protein product: CASSLDPTGKATEAFF.

This clonotype was counted at least ten times. The CDR3 protein is CASRTTAGSGGYTF. CDR3 coding DNA: TGTGCCAGCAGGACCACGGCGGGGTCCGGAGGCTACACCTTC. V usage is TRBV9 and J usage is TRBJ1-2; no clear D gene. V lost 5 bases and J 8 bases, leaving 19 bases between the germline ends. Germline V gives CDR1 SGDLS, CDR2 YYNGEE. The CDR3 totals 14 residues.

This clonotype appeared many times. The V gene is TRBV7-2, the J gene TRBJ2-5; 8 bases are shared with TRBD1. Unmatched junction bases numbered 4, after V lost 5 bases and J lost 5 bases. CDR3 size: 13 residues. Looked up from germline, CDR1 is SGHTA and CDR2 is FQGNSA. The CDR3, as DNA: TGTGCCAGCAGCCGAGGACAGGGCGAGACCCAGTACTTC. Translation gives CASSRGQGETQYF.

There are a few counts of this clonotype. The V call is TRBV7-2, the J call TRBJ1-2; tentative D call: TRBD1 (6 bases). The CDR3 spans 14 residues. V dropped 5 bases and J dropped 0 bases, with 10 bases sitting between them. Germline lookup yields CDR1 SGHTA and CDR2 FQGNSA. DNA of the CDR3: TGTGCCAGCAGCCGGGACACTGCTAACTATGGCTACACCTTC. Its translation: CASSRDTANYGYTF.

At least ten counts were recorded for this clonotype. The chain links TRBV6-6 to TRBJ2-2; D ambiguous. This CDR3 is built from 13 residues. The V end lost 5 bases, the J end lost 2 bases, and 6 bases lay between the germline ends. The germline V gene has CDR1 MNHNY and CDR2 SVGAGI (reference sequence). CDR3 loop: CASSPKNTGELFF. The CDR3 nucleotides read TGTGCCAGCAGTCCTAAAAACACCGGGGAGCTGTTTTTT.

This clonotype was seen many times. This chain connects TRBV14 to TRBJ1-5, with D perhaps TRBD1 (5 bases). V was clipped by 6 bases and J by 1 base, with 13 bases between them. The germline V gene has CDR1 SGHDN and CDR2 FVKESK. This CDR3 is built from 15 residues. The CDR3 DNA follows: TGTGCCAGCAGTCCCTTGGAGGGGAGCAATCAGCCCCAGCATTTT. It specifies CASSPLEGSNQPQHF.

This clonotype was found many times. V gene TRBV7-8 combines with J gene TRBJ2-2; TRBD1 agrees at 8 bases. From germline, CDR1 is SGHVS and CDR2 FQNEAQ. There are 16 residues in the CDR3. J gave up 1 base and V 5 bases, and 6 bases lay outside the gene matches. DNA of the CDR3: TGTGCCAGCAGCGAGAGGGACAGGAGGAACACCGGGGAGCTGTTTTTT. Translating gives CASSERDRRNTGELFF.

Many counts were recorded for this clonotype. The CDR3 region has the DNA TGCAGTGCGTTAGGGGGTATCCAGTACTTC. The encoded protein is CSALGGIQYF. The chain employs TRBV20-1 and TRBJ2-5, with a weak D call TRBD1 (6 bases). CDR1 and CDR2 (germline): DFQATT, SNEGSKA (reference sequence). Trimming left V 6 bases short and J 10 bases short, with 12 bases between. This CDR3 comprises 10 residues.

This clonotype was seen ten or more times. The chain joins TRBV12-3 or TRBV12-4 to TRBJ1-3, with D unresolved. Trimming removed 2 bases at V and 5 bases at J, with 16 bases between. The CDR3 consists of 16 residues. Here the CDR3 DNA reads TGTGCCAGCAGTTTACGGATTGGGAGGCAAAGAAACACCATATATTTT. It encodes CASSLRIGRQRNTIYF.

This clonotype was counted many times. This sequence joins TRBV4-3 and TRBJ2-3, with TRBD1 as a possible D gene (5 bases). The CDR3 sequence is 15 residues long. Germline CDR1 is LGHNA and CDR2 is YSLEER. Trimming shortened V by 5 bases and J by 1 base, and 13 bases separated the two germline ends. CDR3 coding DNA: TGCGCCAGCAGCTTAGGGGATTCCGGCACAGATACGCAGTATTTT. Translating gives CASSLGDSGTDTQYF.